Reported below is one T cell receptor beta chain. The sample belongs to a study of Graves' ophthalmopathy and Graves' hyperthyroidism. CDR3 length equals 17 residues. Germline V gene sequence: CDR1 KGHDR, CDR2 SFDVKD. Unmatched junction bases numbered 10, after V lost 4 bases and J lost 4 bases. Amplified TCR beta CDR3 regions were obtained using RNA transcripts as template. HTBI primers were used in a first-round RT-PCR, which preceded a second-round multiplex PCR. TCRdb passed the multiplex PCR reads through MiXCR, listing each CDR3 protein once. In the table there are hundreds of thousands of distinct CDR3 sequences, about 40% of which are singletons.

Input material: peripheral blood. The TCR was taken from an adult man with Graves' ophthalmopathy. The gene calls are TRBV24-1 and TRBJ2-2; 8 bases align to TRBD1. This CDR3 reads CATSDRPGQESTGELFF. CDR3 sequence (DNA): TGTGCCACCAGTGACCGTCCGGGACAGGAAAGCACCGGGGAGCTGTTTTTT.